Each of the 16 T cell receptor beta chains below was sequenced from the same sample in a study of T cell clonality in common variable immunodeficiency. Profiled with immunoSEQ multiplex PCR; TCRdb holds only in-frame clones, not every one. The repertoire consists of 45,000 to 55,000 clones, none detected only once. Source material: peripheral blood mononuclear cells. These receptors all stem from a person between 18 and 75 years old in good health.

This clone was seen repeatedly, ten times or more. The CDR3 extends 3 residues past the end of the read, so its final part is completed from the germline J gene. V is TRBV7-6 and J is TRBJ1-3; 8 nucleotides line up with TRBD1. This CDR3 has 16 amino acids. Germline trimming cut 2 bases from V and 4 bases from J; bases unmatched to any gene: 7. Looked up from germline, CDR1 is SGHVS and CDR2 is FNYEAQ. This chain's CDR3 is CASSLSAGGTGNTIYF. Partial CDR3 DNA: TGTGCCAGCAGCTTATCGGCAGGGGGCACGGGAAACACC.

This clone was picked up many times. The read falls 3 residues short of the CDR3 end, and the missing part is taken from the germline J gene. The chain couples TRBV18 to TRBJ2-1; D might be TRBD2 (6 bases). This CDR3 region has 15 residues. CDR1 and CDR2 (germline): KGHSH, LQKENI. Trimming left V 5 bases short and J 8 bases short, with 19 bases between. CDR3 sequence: CASSAQPSEFDEQFF. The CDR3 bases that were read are TGTGCCAGCTCAGCTCAGCCTAGCGAGTTTGATGAG.

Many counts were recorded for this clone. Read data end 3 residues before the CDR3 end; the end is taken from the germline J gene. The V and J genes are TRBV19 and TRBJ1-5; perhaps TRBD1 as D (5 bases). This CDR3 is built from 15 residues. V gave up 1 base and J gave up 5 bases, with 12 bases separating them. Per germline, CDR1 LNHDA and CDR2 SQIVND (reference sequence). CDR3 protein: CASSIGQYLDQPQHF. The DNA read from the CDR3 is TGTGCCAGTAGTATAGGACAGTATTTGGATCAGCCC.

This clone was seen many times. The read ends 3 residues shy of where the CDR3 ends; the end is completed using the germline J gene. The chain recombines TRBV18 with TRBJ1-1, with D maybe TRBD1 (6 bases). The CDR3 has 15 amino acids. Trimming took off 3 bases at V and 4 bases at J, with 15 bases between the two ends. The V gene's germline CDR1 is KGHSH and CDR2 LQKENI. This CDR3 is CASSPSTGWGTEAFF. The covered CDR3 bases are TGTGCCAGCTCACCCTCGACAGGATGGGGCACTGAA. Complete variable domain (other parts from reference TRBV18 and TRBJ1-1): NAGVMQNPRHLVRRRGQEARLRCSPMKGHSHVYWYRQLPEEGLKFMVYLQKENIIDESGMPKERFSAEFPKEGPSILRIQQVVRGDSAAYFCASSPSTGWGTEAFFGQGTRLTVV.

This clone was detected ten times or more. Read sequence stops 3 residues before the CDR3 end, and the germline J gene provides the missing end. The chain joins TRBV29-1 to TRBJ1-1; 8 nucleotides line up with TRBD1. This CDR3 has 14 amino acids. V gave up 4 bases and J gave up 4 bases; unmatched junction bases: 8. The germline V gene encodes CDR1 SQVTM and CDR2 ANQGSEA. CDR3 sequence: CSVALTGEFTEAFF. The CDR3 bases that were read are TGCAGCGTTGCCCTGACAGGGGAGTTCACTGAA.

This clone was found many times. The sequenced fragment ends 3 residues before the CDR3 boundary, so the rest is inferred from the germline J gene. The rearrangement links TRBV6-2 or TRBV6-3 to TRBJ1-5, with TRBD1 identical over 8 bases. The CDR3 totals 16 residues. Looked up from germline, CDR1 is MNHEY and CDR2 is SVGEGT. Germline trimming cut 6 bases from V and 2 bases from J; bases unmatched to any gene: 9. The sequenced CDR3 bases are TGTGCCAGCAGGTTTGACAGGGGAGTGGGCAATCAGCCC. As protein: CASRFDRGVGNQP. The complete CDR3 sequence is CASRFDRGVGNQPQHF.

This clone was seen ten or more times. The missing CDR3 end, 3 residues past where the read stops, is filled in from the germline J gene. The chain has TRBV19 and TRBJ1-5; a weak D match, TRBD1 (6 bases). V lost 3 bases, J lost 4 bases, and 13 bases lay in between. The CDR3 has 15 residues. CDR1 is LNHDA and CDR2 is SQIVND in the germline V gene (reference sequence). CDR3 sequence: CASSIDRGGNQPQHF. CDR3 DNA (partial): TGTGCCAGTAGTATCGACAGAGGGGGAAATCAGCCC.

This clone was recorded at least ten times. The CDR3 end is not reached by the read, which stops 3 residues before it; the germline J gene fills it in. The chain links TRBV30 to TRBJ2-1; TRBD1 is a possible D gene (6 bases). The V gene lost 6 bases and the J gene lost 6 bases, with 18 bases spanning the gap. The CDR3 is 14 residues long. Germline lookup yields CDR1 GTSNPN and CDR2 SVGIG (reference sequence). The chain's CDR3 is CACTGGKGGNEQFF. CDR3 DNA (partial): TGTGCCTGTACTGGGGGTAAAGGGGGCAATGAG.

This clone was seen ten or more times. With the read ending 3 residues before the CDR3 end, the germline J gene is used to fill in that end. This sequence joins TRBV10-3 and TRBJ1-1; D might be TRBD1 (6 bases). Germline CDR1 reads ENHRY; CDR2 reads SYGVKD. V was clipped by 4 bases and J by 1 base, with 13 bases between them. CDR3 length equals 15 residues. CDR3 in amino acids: CAISATGTTNTEAFF. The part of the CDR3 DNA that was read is TGTGCCATCAGTGCTACCGGGACAACGAACACTGAA.

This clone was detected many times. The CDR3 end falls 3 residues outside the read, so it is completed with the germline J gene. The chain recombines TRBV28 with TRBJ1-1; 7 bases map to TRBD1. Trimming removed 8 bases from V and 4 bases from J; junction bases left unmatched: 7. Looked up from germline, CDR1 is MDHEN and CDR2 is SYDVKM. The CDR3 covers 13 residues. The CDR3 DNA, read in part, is TGTGCCAGCGGAACAGGGGTCGGCACTGAA. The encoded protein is CASGTGVGTE. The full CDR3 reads CASGTGVGTEAFF.

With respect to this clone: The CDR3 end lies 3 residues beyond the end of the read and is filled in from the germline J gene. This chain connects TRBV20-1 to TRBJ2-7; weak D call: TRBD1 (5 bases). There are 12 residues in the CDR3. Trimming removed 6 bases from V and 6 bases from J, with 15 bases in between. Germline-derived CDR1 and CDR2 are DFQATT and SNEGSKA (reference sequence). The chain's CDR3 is CSAEDNTPEQYF. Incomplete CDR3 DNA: TGCAGTGCCGAGGACAATACGCCCGAG.

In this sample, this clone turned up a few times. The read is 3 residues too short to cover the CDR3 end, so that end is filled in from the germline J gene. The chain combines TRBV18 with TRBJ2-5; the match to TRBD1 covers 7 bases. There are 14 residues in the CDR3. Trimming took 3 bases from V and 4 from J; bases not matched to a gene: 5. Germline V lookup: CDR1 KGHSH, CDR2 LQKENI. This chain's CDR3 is CASSPPTGPETQYF. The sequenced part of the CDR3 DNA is TGTGCCAGCTCACCCCCGACAGGGCCAGAGACC.

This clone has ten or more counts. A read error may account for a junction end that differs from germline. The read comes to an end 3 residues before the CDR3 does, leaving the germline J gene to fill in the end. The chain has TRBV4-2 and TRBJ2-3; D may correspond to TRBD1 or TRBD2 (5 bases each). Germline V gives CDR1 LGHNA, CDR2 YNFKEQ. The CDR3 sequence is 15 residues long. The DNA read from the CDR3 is TGCGCCAGCAGCGATCAGGGAGAAAGCACAGATACG. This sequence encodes CASSDQGESTDT. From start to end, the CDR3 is CASSDQGESTDTQYF.

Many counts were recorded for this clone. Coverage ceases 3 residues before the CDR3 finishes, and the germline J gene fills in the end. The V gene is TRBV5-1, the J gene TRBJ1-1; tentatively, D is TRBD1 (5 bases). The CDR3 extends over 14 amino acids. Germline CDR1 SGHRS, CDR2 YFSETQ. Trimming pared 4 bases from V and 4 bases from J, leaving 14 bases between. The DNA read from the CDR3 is TGCGCCAGCAGCCCGGATGGGGGGGGCACTGAA. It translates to CASSPDGGGTE. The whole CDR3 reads CASSPDGGGTEAFF.

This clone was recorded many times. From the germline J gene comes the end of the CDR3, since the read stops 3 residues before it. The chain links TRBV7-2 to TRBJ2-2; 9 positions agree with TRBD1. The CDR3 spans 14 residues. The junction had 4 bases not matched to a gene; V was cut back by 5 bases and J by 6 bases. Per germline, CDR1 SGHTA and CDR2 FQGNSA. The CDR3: CASSQRTGAGELFF. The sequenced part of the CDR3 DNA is TGTGCCAGCAGCCAGAGGACAGGGGCCGGGGAG.

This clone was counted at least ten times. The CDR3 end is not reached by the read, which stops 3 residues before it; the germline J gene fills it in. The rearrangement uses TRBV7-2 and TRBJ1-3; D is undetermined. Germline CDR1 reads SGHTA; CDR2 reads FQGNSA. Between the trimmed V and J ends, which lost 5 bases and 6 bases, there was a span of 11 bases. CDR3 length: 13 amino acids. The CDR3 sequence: CASSPPAENTIYF. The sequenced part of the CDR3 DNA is TGTGCCAGCAGCCCACCGGCGGAAAACACC.